The rows below give T cell receptor beta chains drawn from one sample of a study of T cells in Graves' hyperthyroidism and ophthalmopathy. TCRdb fed the multiplex PCR reads into MiXCR, producing one record per CDR3 protein. The sample consists of fewer than 350,000 distinct CDR3 sequences, less than 20% of them appearing once. The sequenced material came from blood. The origin of the receptors is a woman aged 40 to 50 with Graves' ophthalmopathy. Both conserved end residues are part of each CDR3. The order of the fields is V gene, clone size, J gene, CDR3 protein. A row's size may be missing; if present it is once, few, many or a size class.

V: TRBV18
size: many
J: TRBJ2-7
CDR3: CASSEEDVSSYEQYF

V: TRBV15
size: many
J: TRBJ2-4
CDR3: CATSSLRGAAKNIQYF

V: TRBV28
size: once
J: TRBJ1-5
CDR3: CASRERPLSNQPQHF

V: TRBV20-1
size: many
J: TRBJ2-3
CDR3: CSAQKEDRGADTQYF

V: TRBV30
size: many
J: TRBJ1-5
CDR3: CAWSSGGYSNQPQHF

V: TRBV12-5
size: many
J: TRBJ1-2
CDR3: CASGSNPGHPYGYTF

V: TRBV12-3/TRBV12-4
size: many
J: TRBJ1-1
CDR3: CASSFFRTVNTEAFF

V: TRBV6-5
size: -
J: TRBJ1-5
CDR3: CASSYSRGAGQPQHF

V: TRBV6-1
size: few
J: TRBJ1-2
CDR3: CASRPRPDGYTF

V: TRBV29-1
size: many
J: TRBJ2-2
CDR3: CSVAGQLTGELFF

V: TRBV20-1
size: -
J: TRBJ2-7
CDR3: CSASGTSGRGEQYF

V: TRBV12-3/TRBV12-4
size: -
J: TRBJ2-7
CDR3: CASSPVLGAGAYEQYF

V: TRBV28
size: many
J: TRBJ2-7
CDR3: CASASDVHEQYF

V: TRBV28
size: many
J: TRBJ1-2
CDR3: CASSPRPGAGPIGYTF

V: TRBV6-5
size: few
J: TRBJ2-7
CDR3: CASSYSGQGAGEQYF

V: TRBV24-1
size: -
J: TRBJ1-3
CDR3: CASGGGLENTIYF

V: TRBV7-2
size: many
J: TRBJ2-7
CDR3: CASRSTGTGYEQYF

V: TRBV29-1
size: many
J: TRBJ1-2
CDR3: CSVETGEDGYTF

V: TRBV7-2
size: many
J: TRBJ2-5
CDR3: CASSWDQGARETQYF

V: TRBV6-1
size: -
J: TRBJ2-5
CDR3: CASKKDQTTVTQYF

V: TRBV12-3/TRBV12-4
size: many
J: TRBJ1-5
CDR3: CASSMYAGGYSNQPQHF

V: TRBV4-1
size: many
J: TRBJ1-2
CDR3: CASSQDLSGGDNGYTF

V: TRBV4-1
size: many
J: TRBJ1-5
CDR3: CASSQVARGPQHF

V: TRBV9
size: many
J: TRBJ1-2
CDR3: CASSGGTGHGYTF

V: TRBV15
size: -
J: TRBJ1-1
CDR3: CATSSQPRLPGTEAFF

V: TRBV2
size: many
J: TRBJ1-2
CDR3: CASSEGAGKIYGYTF

V: TRBV27
size: many
J: TRBJ1-1
CDR3: CASSLSRIRNTEAFF